A selection of T cell receptor beta chains follows, all from one sample in a study of shared clonotypes between healthy human individuals. Using immunoSEQ multiplex PCR, the repertoire was profiled, and TCRdb retains in-frame clones only, with some absent. There are around 980,000 clones in the sample; about 84% occur only once, and more than 0.55% lies in the top ten. The sample comprised memory CD4+ T cells from PBMCs. These receptor sequences come from a man in his late teens or twenties in good health. Some clones in this sample may be carry-over from other donors' samples. CDR3s include the opening cysteine and the closing phenylalanine or tryptophan. The order of the fields is D gene, V gene, J gene, clone size, CDR3 protein, CDR3 DNA. A D gene is named only where the DNA matches it firmly. Clone size is given for some rows only: seen once, a few or many times, or a class if the clone is expanded.

D gene: TRBD1
V gene: TRBV7-2
J gene: TRBJ2-7
clone size: -
CDR3 protein: CASSSTGQGVHEQYF
CDR3 DNA: TGTGCCAGCAGCTCTACGGGACAGGGCGTCCACGAGCAGTACTTC

D gene: -
V gene: TRBV29-1
J gene: TRBJ2-5
clone size: -
CDR3 protein: CSAESAGETQYF
CDR3 DNA: TGCAGCGCCGAGAGTGCTGGGGAGACCCAGTACTTC

D gene: -
V gene: TRBV29-1
J gene: TRBJ1-1
clone size: many
CDR3 protein: CSVVGTRPNTEAFF
CDR3 DNA: TGCAGCGTTGTGGGGACAAGACCGAACACTGAAGCTTTCTTT

D gene: -
V gene: TRBV28
J gene: TRBJ1-3
clone size: few
CDR3 protein: CASSFRVRGNTIYF
CDR3 DNA: TGTGCCAGCAGTTTTAGAGTGAGGGGAAACACCATATATTTT

D gene: TRBD2
V gene: TRBV2
J gene: TRBJ2-5
clone size: -
CDR3 protein: CASIETSGSPYYF
CDR3 DNA: TGTGCCAGCATCGAGACTAGCGGGAGCCCCTATTACTTC

D gene: TRBD1
V gene: TRBV5-1
J gene: TRBJ2-3
clone size: -
CDR3 protein: CASSLVPLFPRGTESTDTQYF
CDR3 DNA: TGCGCCAGCAGCTTGGTCCCTCTGTTCCCGCGAGGGACAGAGAGCACAGATACGCAGTATTTT

D gene: -
V gene: TRBV30
J gene: TRBJ1-1
clone size: few
CDR3 protein: CAWSVSENTEAFF
CDR3 DNA: TGTGCCTGGAGTGTTTCGGAGAACACTGAAGCTTTCTTT

D gene: TRBD1
V gene: TRBV4-1
J gene: TRBJ1-5
clone size: few
CDR3 protein: CASSQEGQGANQPQHF
CDR3 DNA: TGCGCCAGCAGCCAAGAAGGACAGGGAGCGAATCAGCCCCAGCATTTT

D gene: -
V gene: TRBV5-1
J gene: TRBJ2-2
clone size: -
CDR3 protein: CASSLEGGLNTGELFF
CDR3 DNA: TGCGCCAGCAGCTTGGAAGGGGGACTCAACACCGGGGAGCTGTTTTTT

D gene: -
V gene: TRBV5-1
J gene: TRBJ2-2
clone size: -
CDR3 protein: CASTPTAGMPSELFF
CDR3 DNA: TGCGCCAGCACCCCGACGGCGGGCATGCCCTCGGAGCTGTTTTTT

D gene: TRBD1
V gene: TRBV6-1
J gene: TRBJ2-6
clone size: -
CDR3 protein: CASSAHRGSGANVLTF
CDR3 DNA: TGTGCCAGCAGTGCACACAGGGGTAGTGGGGCCAACGTCCTGACTTTC

D gene: -
V gene: TRBV7-9
J gene: TRBJ2-7
clone size: -
CDR3 protein: CASSGQSYEQYF
CDR3 DNA: TGTGCCAGCAGCGGACAGTCCTACGAGCAGTACTTC

D gene: TRBD2
V gene: TRBV18
J gene: TRBJ2-1
clone size: few
CDR3 protein: CASSPPRLAASNEQFF
CDR3 DNA: TGTGCCAGCTCACCCCCTCGACTAGCCGCTTCCAATGAGCAGTTCTTC

D gene: -
V gene: TRBV28
J gene: TRBJ1-1
clone size: -
CDR3 protein: CASTQNTEAFF
CDR3 DNA: TGTGCCAGCACGCAGAACACTGAAGCTTTCTTT

D gene: -
V gene: TRBV30
J gene: TRBJ2-5
clone size: -
CDR3 protein: CAWNPVAGPQETQYF
CDR3 DNA: TGTGCCTGGAACCCGGTGGCAGGTCCGCAAGAGACCCAGTACTTC

D gene: -
V gene: TRBV5-8
J gene: TRBJ2-5
clone size: -
CDR3 protein: CASSFTGARETQYF
CDR3 DNA: TGTGCCAGCAGCTTCACGGGGGCTCGGGAGACCCAGTACTTC

D gene: TRBD2
V gene: TRBV5-4
J gene: TRBJ2-1
clone size: once
CDR3 protein: CASSPSLAGDNEQFF
CDR3 DNA: TGTGCCAGCAGCCCGAGCCTAGCGGGGGACAATGAGCAGTTCTTC

D gene: TRBD1
V gene: TRBV9
J gene: TRBJ2-3
clone size: -
CDR3 protein: CASSVGDRGVDTQYF
CDR3 DNA: TGTGCCAGCAGCGTAGGCGACAGGGGTGTGGATACGCAGTATTTT

D gene: TRBD2
V gene: TRBV7-2
J gene: TRBJ2-1
clone size: -
CDR3 protein: CASSPGASGAIYNEQFF
CDR3 DNA: TGTGCCAGCAGCCCGGGGGCTAGCGGGGCAATATACAATGAGCAGTTCTTC

D gene: -
V gene: TRBV7-9
J gene: TRBJ1-4
clone size: many
CDR3 protein: CASSLSFRQGMEKLFF
CDR3 DNA: TGTGCCAGCAGCTTATCTTTCCGGCAGGGTATGGAAAAACTGTTTTTT

D gene: -
V gene: TRBV21-1
J gene: TRBJ1-5
clone size: -
CDR3 protein: CASSKGGTARLHYSNQPQHF
CDR3 DNA: TGTGCCAGCAGCAAAGGGGGGACAGCCCGGCTCCATTATAGCAATCAGCCCCAGCATTTT

D gene: TRBD2
V gene: TRBV29-1
J gene: TRBJ2-1
clone size: -
CDR3 protein: CSVGSGSSYNEQFF
CDR3 DNA: TGCAGCGTCGGTAGCGGGAGCTCCTACAATGAGCAGTTCTTC

D gene: -
V gene: TRBV19
J gene: TRBJ1-3
clone size: -
CDR3 protein: CASLQDRPGNTIYF
CDR3 DNA: TGTGCCAGTCTTCAGGACAGACCTGGAAACACCATATATTTT

D gene: -
V gene: TRBV11-2
J gene: TRBJ1-4
clone size: -
CDR3 protein: CASSSLHGELGKLFF
CDR3 DNA: TGTGCCAGCAGCTCTCTGCATGGGGAGTTGGGAAAACTGTTTTTT

D gene: -
V gene: TRBV6-5
J gene: TRBJ1-1
clone size: -
CDR3 protein: CASSYEALDTEAFF
CDR3 DNA: TGTGCCAGCAGTTACGAGGCCCTGGACACTGAAGCTTTCTTT

D gene: -
V gene: TRBV28
J gene: TRBJ1-2
clone size: once
CDR3 protein: CASRGTGFNYGYTF
CDR3 DNA: TGTGCCAGCAGGGGAACAGGGTTCAACTATGGCTACACCTTC

D gene: -
V gene: TRBV5-6
J gene: TRBJ2-3
clone size: -
CDR3 protein: CASSLRGLSIGDTQYF
CDR3 DNA: TGTGCCAGCAGCTTACGCGGCCTATCGATTGGCGATACGCAGTATTTT

D gene: -
V gene: TRBV28
J gene: TRBJ2-1
clone size: -
CDR3 protein: CASSKPGQTHNEQFF
CDR3 DNA: TGTGCCAGCAGCAAGCCGGGACAAACGCACAATGAGCAGTTCTTC

D gene: -
V gene: TRBV15
J gene: TRBJ2-7
clone size: -
CDR3 protein: CATSRVARQGPSYEQYF
CDR3 DNA: TGTGCCACCAGCAGAGTGGCTCGGCAGGGCCCCTCCTACGAGCAGTACTTC

D gene: -
V gene: TRBV28
J gene: TRBJ1-2
clone size: -
CDR3 protein: CASRTLSVTGQLYYGYTF
CDR3 DNA: TGTGCCAGCAGAACTCTTTCCGTTACTGGGCAGCTATACTATGGCTACACCTTC

D gene: -
V gene: TRBV27
J gene: TRBJ2-2
clone size: once
CDR3 protein: CASNPGLAFTGELFF
CDR3 DNA: TGTGCCAGCAACCCGGGACTGGCCTTCACCGGGGAGCTGTTTTTT

D gene: -
V gene: TRBV29-1
J gene: TRBJ2-4
clone size: -
CDR3 protein: CSVGGDAKNIQYF
CDR3 DNA: TGCAGCGTTGGGGGGGATGCCAAAAACATTCAGTACTTC

D gene: TRBD2
V gene: TRBV4-1
J gene: TRBJ2-1
clone size: few
CDR3 protein: CASSRQGGLAEPNEQFF
CDR3 DNA: TGCGCCAGCAGCCGACAGGGAGGACTAGCGGAACCCAATGAGCAGTTCTTC

D gene: -
V gene: TRBV27
J gene: TRBJ2-7
clone size: -
CDR3 protein: CASSYSGTDLYEQYF
CDR3 DNA: TGTGCCAGCAGTTACTCCGGGACGGACCTCTACGAGCAGTACTTC

D gene: -
V gene: TRBV5-1
J gene: TRBJ1-2
clone size: -
CDR3 protein: CASSPGAGYGYTF
CDR3 DNA: TGCGCCAGCAGCCCCGGGGCTGGCTATGGCTACACCTTC

D gene: -
V gene: TRBV7-6
J gene: TRBJ2-1
clone size: -
CDR3 protein: CASSHTPGLADNEQFF
CDR3 DNA: TGTGCCAGCAGCCATACCCCGGGACTGGCTGACAATGAGCAGTTCTTC

D gene: TRBD2
V gene: TRBV5-4
J gene: TRBJ2-3
clone size: once
CDR3 protein: CASWWASGRPDTQYF
CDR3 DNA: TGTGCCAGCTGGTGGGCTAGCGGGAGGCCAGATACGCAGTATTTT